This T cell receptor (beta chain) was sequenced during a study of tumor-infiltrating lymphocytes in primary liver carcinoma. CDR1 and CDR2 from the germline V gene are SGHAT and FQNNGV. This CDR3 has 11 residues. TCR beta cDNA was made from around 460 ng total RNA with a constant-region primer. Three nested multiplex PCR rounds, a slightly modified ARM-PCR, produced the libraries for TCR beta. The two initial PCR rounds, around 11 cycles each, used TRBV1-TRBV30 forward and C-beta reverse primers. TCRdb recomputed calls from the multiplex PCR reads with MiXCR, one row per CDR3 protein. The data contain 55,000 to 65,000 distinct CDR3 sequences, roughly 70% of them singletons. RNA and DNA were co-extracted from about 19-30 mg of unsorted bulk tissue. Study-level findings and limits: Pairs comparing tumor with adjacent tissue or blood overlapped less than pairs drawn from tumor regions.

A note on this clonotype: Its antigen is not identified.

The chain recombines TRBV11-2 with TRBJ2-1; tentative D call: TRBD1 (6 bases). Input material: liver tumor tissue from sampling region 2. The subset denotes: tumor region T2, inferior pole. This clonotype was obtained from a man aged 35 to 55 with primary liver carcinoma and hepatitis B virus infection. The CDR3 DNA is TGTGTCAGAGGCTTAGACAGGAGGCAGTTCTTC. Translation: CVRGLDRRQFF.